The rows below give T cell receptor beta chains drawn from one sample of a study of regulatory T cells in long-lasting Graves disease. TCRdb called the multiplex PCR reads again in MiXCR, with one record for every CDR3 protein. The data hold 350,000 to 450,000 distinct CDR3 sequences, with less than 25% observed a single time. The sequencing used peripheral blood mononuclear cells (PBMCs), collected when the disease was refractory, from a patient treated with antithyroid drugs. These receptors were collected from a female donor with Graves disease. CDR3s include the opening cysteine and the closing phenylalanine or tryptophan. Each record gives: D gene, V gene, clone size, J gene, CDR3 DNA, CDR3 protein. The D gene is left open where the match is weak. Size is stated for part of the rows, as once, few or many counts, or as a class when the clone is expanded.

D: TRBD1; V: TRBV30; size: few; J: TRBJ2-7; DNA: TGTGCCTGGAGAACGGGACAGGCCTACGAGCAGTACTTC; CDR3: CAWRTGQAYEQYF
D: NA; V: TRBV7-9; size: few; J: TRBJ2-7; DNA: TGTGCCAGCAGCTTAGGAGGGTCCCACGCCTACGAGCAGTACTTC; CDR3: CASSLGGSHAYEQYF
D: NA; V: TRBV12-3/TRBV12-4; size: many; J: TRBJ1-2; DNA: TGTGCCAGCTCGCTCCTCGGGTATGGCTACACCTTC; CDR3: CASSLLGYGYTF
D: NA; V: TRBV7-9; size: NA; J: TRBJ2-1; DNA: TGTGCCAGCAGGGAGGACCACAATGAGCAGTTCTTC; CDR3: CASREDHNEQFF
D: NA; V: TRBV28; size: many; J: TRBJ1-5; DNA: TGTGCCAGCTCCACCGTGGCGGGTCCAGGGCATCAGCCCCAGCATTTT; CDR3: CASSTVAGPGHQPQHF
D: NA; V: TRBV4-3; size: NA; J: TRBJ2-4; DNA: TGCGCCAGCAGCCAAGTAGGGCAGGCGGGCATTCAGTACTTC; CDR3: CASSQVGQAGIQYF
D: NA; V: TRBV19; size: NA; J: TRBJ2-7; DNA: TGTGCCAGTGGATTCTCCTACGAGCAGTACTTC; CDR3: CASGFSYEQYF
D: TRBD1; V: TRBV5-6; size: few; J: TRBJ1-1; DNA: TGTGCCAGCAGCCCATGGACAGGGGGTATAACTTTCTTT; CDR3: CASSPWTGGITFF
D: TRBD1; V: TRBV27; size: NA; J: TRBJ1-4; DNA: TGTGCCAGCGGGGGACAGGGGAGGGAAAAACTGTTTTTT; CDR3: CASGGQGREKLFF
D: NA; V: TRBV6-1; size: many; J: TRBJ2-7; DNA: TGTGCCAGCCTTACAACACGAGCCGCTTACGAGCAGTACTTC; CDR3: CASLTTRAAYEQYF
D: TRBD1; V: TRBV27; size: many; J: TRBJ1-5; DNA: TGTGCCAGCAGTTTATCAGGTCCAGGGGGCCAGCCCCAGCATTTT; CDR3: CASSLSGPGGQPQHF
D: TRBD2; V: TRBV4-3; size: NA; J: TRBJ2-2; DNA: TGCGCCAGCAGCCAAGGATGGGCTAGCGGGAGTGGGGAGCTGTTTTTT; CDR3: CASSQGWASGSGELFF
D: TRBD1; V: TRBV7-8; size: NA; J: TRBJ2-7; DNA: TGTGCCAGCAGCTTAGCGCCCAACCGACAGGGGGTTAGTAACGAGCAGTACTTC; CDR3: CASSLAPNRQGVSNEQYF
D: NA; V: TRBV4-3; size: many; J: TRBJ2-7; DNA: TGTGCCAGCAGCCAAGATCGTGACTCCTACGAGCAGTACTTC; CDR3: CASSQDRDSYEQYF
D: NA; V: TRBV2; size: many; J: TRBJ2-2; DNA: TGTGCCAGCCAGCCAGCGGTGCCGAACACCGGGGAGCTGTTTTTT; CDR3: CASQPAVPNTGELFF
D: TRBD1; V: TRBV6-5; size: many; J: TRBJ1-1; DNA: TGTGCCAGCAGTTACTCGAGGACAGGGAACACTGAAGCTTTCTTT; CDR3: CASSYSRTGNTEAFF
D: NA; V: TRBV19; size: NA; J: TRBJ1-3; DNA: TGTGCCAGTAGTACGACAGAACTTGGAAACACCATATATTTT; CDR3: CASSTTELGNTIYF
D: TRBD1; V: TRBV6-4; size: few; J: TRBJ2-5; DNA: TGTGCCAGCAGTTACTTGACAGGGATACAAGAGACCCAGTACTTC; CDR3: CASSYLTGIQETQYF
D: TRBD2; V: TRBV20-1; size: NA; J: TRBJ2-7; DNA: TGCAGTGCTAGGCAAGATAGCGGGAGCAAGCAGTACTTC; CDR3: CSARQDSGSKQYF
D: NA; V: TRBV12-5; size: NA; J: TRBJ2-2; DNA: TGTGCTAGTGGTTTGGTACCCACCGGGGAGCTGTTTTTT; CDR3: CASGLVPTGELFF
D: NA; V: TRBV30; size: NA; J: TRBJ2-7; DNA: TGTGCCTGGAGTGTACGTGGCAGGTTATTGACCTACGAGCAGTACTTC; CDR3: CAWSVRGRLLTYEQYF
D: NA; V: TRBV7-2; size: many; J: TRBJ2-7; DNA: TGTGCCAGCAGCTTAGCCCCCGGCGAGTCCTACGAGCAGTACTTC; CDR3: CASSLAPGESYEQYF
D: TRBD1; V: TRBV20-1; size: many; J: TRBJ1-5; DNA: TGCAGTGCTACCGACAGGGATGTTAGCAATCAGCCCCAGCATTTT; CDR3: CSATDRDVSNQPQHF
D: TRBD2; V: TRBV7-8; size: NA; J: TRBJ2-1; DNA: TGTGCCAGCAGCTTAGTTTGGGGCGGGAGTCCTGTAGGCGAGCAGTTCTTC; CDR3: CASSLVWGGSPVGEQFF
D: NA; V: TRBV7-2; size: many; J: TRBJ2-7; DNA: TGTGCCAGCAGCTTAGAAAGGGTACCTAACGAGCAGTACTTC; CDR3: CASSLERVPNEQYF
D: NA; V: TRBV3-1; size: many; J: TRBJ2-5; DNA: TGTGCCAGCAGCCAAGAACGGGAAGAGACCCAGTACTTC; CDR3: CASSQEREETQYF
D: TRBD1; V: TRBV6-1; size: many; J: TRBJ1-1; DNA: TGTGCCAGCGACCGGGACAGGGGTATCACTGAAGCTTTCTTT; CDR3: CASDRDRGITEAFF
D: TRBD1; V: TRBV19; size: NA; J: TRBJ1-5; DNA: TGTGCCAGTAGTACCACAGGGGGTCAGCCCCAGCATTTT; CDR3: CASSTTGGQPQHF
D: NA; V: TRBV28; size: many; J: TRBJ1-4; DNA: TGTGCCAGCAGTCCCCGGGGGGGCGTGGGGGATGAAAAACTGTTTTTT; CDR3: CASSPRGGVGDEKLFF
D: NA; V: TRBV2; size: many; J: TRBJ2-7; DNA: TGTGCCAGCAGTGAAGCGCCGGCGGACGAGCAGTACTTC; CDR3: CASSEAPADEQYF
D: TRBD2; V: TRBV7-9; size: few; J: TRBJ2-7; DNA: TGTGCCAGCAGCATGCCCAAGACTAGCGGGAGCTCCTACGAGCAGTACTTC; CDR3: CASSMPKTSGSSYEQYF
D: NA; V: TRBV28; size: many; J: TRBJ1-5; DNA: TGTGCCAGCAGCCGCGATTCAAGCAATCAGCCCCAGCATTTT; CDR3: CASSRDSSNQPQHF
D: TRBD2; V: TRBV2; size: many; J: TRBJ2-1; DNA: TGTGCCAGCAGGTTACTAGCGAACCCCTACAATGAGCAGTTCTTC; CDR3: CASRLLANPYNEQFF
D: NA; V: TRBV12-3/TRBV12-4; size: few; J: TRBJ1-2; DNA: TGTGCCAGCAGTTTGGGGGACACCCTTAACTATGGCTACACCTTC; CDR3: CASSLGDTLNYGYTF
D: TRBD1; V: TRBV19; size: few; J: TRBJ1-5; DNA: TGTGCCAGTAGTACCGGACAGGGAGGGGGTCGGGGCAATCAGCCCCAGCATTTT; CDR3: CASSTGQGGGRGNQPQHF
D: NA; V: TRBV10-2; size: many; J: TRBJ1-1; DNA: TGCGCCAGCAGTGAGAGGTTTAATGGGGGGCGAACTGAAGCTTTCTTT; CDR3: CASSERFNGGRTEAFF
D: NA; V: TRBV30; size: many; J: TRBJ1-1; DNA: TGTGCCTGGAGTGTAGGGTTTGTGACTGAAGCTTTCTTT; CDR3: CAWSVGFVTEAFF
D: NA; V: TRBV7-9; size: many; J: TRBJ1-1; DNA: TGTGCCAGCAGCTTAGGTTCGGGGGGCACTGAAGCTTTCTTT; CDR3: CASSLGSGGTEAFF
D: TRBD1; V: TRBV20-1; size: many; J: TRBJ1-5; DNA: TGCAGTGCTGCCGGACAGGGAGGTGGTCAGCCCCAGCATTTT; CDR3: CSAAGQGGGQPQHF
D: NA; V: TRBV30; size: few; J: TRBJ1-5; DNA: TGTGCCTGGAGTCCAGCCTCCTCCAATAATCAGCCCCAGCATTTT; CDR3: CAWSPASSNNQPQHF
D: NA; V: TRBV12-3/TRBV12-4; size: NA; J: TRBJ2-7; DNA: TGTGCCAGCAGTAACATTCAGGGGCAGTACTTC; CDR3: CASSNIQGQYF
D: TRBD1; V: TRBV29-1; size: many; J: TRBJ1-1; DNA: TGCAGCGCCACGGGACAGGGGACGTTTGAAGCTTTCTTT; CDR3: CSATGQGTFEAFF
D: NA; V: TRBV7-2; size: NA; J: TRBJ2-7; DNA: TGTGCCAGCAGCTTACTTTCCGCCTCGGCGGGGGCCGAGCAGTACTTC; CDR3: CASSLLSASAGAEQYF
D: TRBD1; V: TRBV5-1; size: NA; J: TRBJ1-5; DNA: TGCGCCAGCAGCTTGGGACAGGGGGACAATCAGCCCCAGCATTTT; CDR3: CASSLGQGDNQPQHF
D: NA; V: TRBV7-2; size: few; J: TRBJ2-7; DNA: TGTGCCAGCAGCTTAGGAGTGGATCCAGCTTTCGAGCAGTACTTC; CDR3: CASSLGVDPAFEQYF
D: NA; V: TRBV2; size: NA; J: TRBJ1-5; DNA: TGTGCCAGCAAACAGGGTGCGGGCAATCAGCCCCAGCATTTT; CDR3: CASKQGAGNQPQHF
D: TRBD2; V: TRBV6-5; size: few; J: TRBJ2-5; DNA: TGTGCCAGCAGTTACTTCGGGACTAGCGGACAAGAGACCCAGTACTTC; CDR3: CASSYFGTSGQETQYF
D: NA; V: TRBV3-1; size: few; J: TRBJ2-7; DNA: TGTGCCAGCAGCCAAGAAGGGGGGGCACACTACGAGCAGTACTTC; CDR3: CASSQEGGAHYEQYF
D: NA; V: TRBV7-2; size: NA; J: TRBJ1-3; DNA: TGTGCCAGCAGCCCTCAAACGGGCTCTGGAAACACCATATATTTT; CDR3: CASSPQTGSGNTIYF
D: NA; V: TRBV28; size: many; J: TRBJ2-7; DNA: TGTGCCAGCAGTTTAGGGAGGCGGTTTTGGGAGCAGTACTTC; CDR3: CASSLGRRFWEQYF
D: NA; V: TRBV20-1; size: few; J: TRBJ2-2; DNA: TGCAGTGCTGCTACACTGGACACCGGGGAGCTGTTTTTT; CDR3: CSAATLDTGELFF
D: NA; V: TRBV19; size: NA; J: TRBJ1-3; DNA: TGTGCCAGTAGTATCTTGGCAGCTGGAAACACCATATATTTT; CDR3: CASSILAAGNTIYF
D: NA; V: TRBV6-2/TRBV6-3; size: many; J: TRBJ2-5; DNA: TGTGCCAGCAGTTACAACGGGAACCTCCAAGAGACCCAGTACTTC; CDR3: CASSYNGNLQETQYF
D: TRBD1; V: TRBV27; size: many; J: TRBJ1-6; DNA: TGTGCCAGCAGTACCCGGGACAGGGGTTCACCCCTCCACTTT; CDR3: CASSTRDRGSPLHF